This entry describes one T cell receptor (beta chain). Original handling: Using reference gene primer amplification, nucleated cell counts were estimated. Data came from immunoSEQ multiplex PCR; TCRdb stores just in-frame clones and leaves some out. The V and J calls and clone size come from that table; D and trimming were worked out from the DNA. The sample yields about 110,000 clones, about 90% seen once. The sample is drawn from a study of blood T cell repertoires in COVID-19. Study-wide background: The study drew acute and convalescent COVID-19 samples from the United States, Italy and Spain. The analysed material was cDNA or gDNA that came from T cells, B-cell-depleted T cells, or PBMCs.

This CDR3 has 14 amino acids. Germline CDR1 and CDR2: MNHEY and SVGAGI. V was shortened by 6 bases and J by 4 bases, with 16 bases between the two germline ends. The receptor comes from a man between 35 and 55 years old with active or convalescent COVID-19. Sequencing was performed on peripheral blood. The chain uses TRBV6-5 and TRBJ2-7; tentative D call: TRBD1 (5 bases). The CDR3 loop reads CASRRETALYEQYF. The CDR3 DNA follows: TGTGCCAGCAGGAGAGAGACAGCATTGTACGAGCAGTACTTC.